Below, 7 T cell receptor beta chains from the same sample are listed, as sequenced in a study of technical replicates of blood from several donors. Generated by immunoSEQ multiplex PCR, the TCRdb table keeps only in-frame clones and is missing some. The table records about 84,000 clones, around 93% of them present only once. The sequenced sample was T cells isolated from PBMCs. Source of these receptors: a human donor in good health.

The chain uses TRBV4-1 and TRBJ2-2; possibly TRBD1 for D (6 bases). This CDR3 is 16 amino acids long. Germline CDR1 MGHRA, CDR2 YSYEKL. V lost 5 bases and J lost 3, with 16 bases in between. CDR3 coding DNA: TGCGCCAGCAGCGAAGGAAGGGGGTTATACACCGGGGAGCTGTTTTTT. Translation gives CASSEGRGLYTGELFF.

V and J are TRBV18 and TRBJ2-1; maybe TRBD1 (6 bases). The CDR3 loop spans 16 amino acids. The V gene's germline CDR1 is KGHSH and CDR2 LQKENI. The V and J ends lost 6 bases and 0 bases respectively, with 15 bases between them. The chain's CDR3 is CASSRTDGLSYNEQFF. The CDR3, as DNA: TGTGCCAGCTCCCGGACAGATGGGCTCTCCTACAATGAGCAGTTCTTC.

J is TRBJ1-5 and V is TRBV7-9, with 8 bases lining up with TRBD1. Trimming at V came to 5 bases and at J to 5 bases, leaving 5 bases not matched to a gene. This CDR3 comprises 14 residues. Per germline, CDR1 SEHNR and CDR2 FQNEAQ (reference sequence). The CDR3 DNA reads as TGTGCCAGCAGCCCGTCAGGGGGCCATCAGCCCCAGCATTTT. The encoded protein is CASSPSGGHQPQHF.

This sequence joins TRBV5-4 and TRBJ1-5; D is uncertain. Germline CDR1 SGHNT, CDR2 YYREEE (reference sequence). Trimming cost V 10 bases and J 1 base, with 15 bases left between them. The CDR3 sequence is 14 residues long. The CDR3 DNA is TGTGCCTGCCACTGGGAGGGCAGCAATCAGCCCCAGCATTTT. It translates to CACHWEGSNQPQHF.

The chain links TRBV4-1 to TRBJ1-1; possible D gene TRBD1, 6 bases. The V and J ends lost 0 bases and 6 bases respectively, with 11 bases between them. Per germline, CDR1 MGHRA and CDR2 YSYEKL. The CDR3 totals 14 residues. This chain's CDR3 is CASSQENRAPEAFF. The CDR3 coding sequence is TGCGCCAGCAGCCAAGAGAACAGGGCCCCTGAAGCTTTCTTT.

This chain connects TRBV19 to TRBJ1-5; tentative D call: TRBD1 (5 bases). CDR3 length equals 16 residues. Trimming stripped 7 bases from V and 3 bases from J, with 19 bases between. CDR1 is LNHDA, CDR2 SQIVND, per germline (reference sequence). The CDR3 coding sequence is TGTGCCAGTAAGGCATCGACAGTCCAACCCAATCAGCCCCAGCATTTT. This encodes CASKASTVQPNQPQHF.

This chain links TRBV7-6 with TRBJ2-2; 7 bases align to TRBD1. This CDR3 contains 21 residues. The ends lost 2 bases at V and 0 bases at J; junction bases unmatched: 18. Germline lookup yields CDR1 SGHVS and CDR2 FNYEAQ. For the CDR3, the DNA is TGTGCCAGCAGCTTACTTAGGACAGGTGGTATGAAGGCCACGAACACCGGGGAGCTGTTTTTT. The encoded protein is CASSLLRTGGMKATNTGELFF.